This passage covers 24 T cell receptor beta chains from one sample sequenced in a study of blood T cell repertoires in COVID-19 (dated by TCRdb to 2019 to 2021). To prepare the library, the immunoSEQ multiplex PCR assay was applied. TCRdb retrieved this table from immuneACCESS and kept in-frame rearrangements only. Not all clones are present; in checked studies, unresolved V genes account for under half, and no reason is known for the remainder. This sample lists around 250,000 clones; about 89% were detected once. The ten top clones hold about 8.6% of the sample. Sequenced: peripheral blood. The receptors stem from a man aged 40-49 years with active or convalescent COVID-19.

The rearrangement joins TRBV30 to TRBJ2-3; 7 bases align to TRBD2. Unmatched junction bases numbered 2, after V lost 0 bases and J lost 2 bases. This CDR3 is 14 amino acids long. From germline, CDR1 is GTSNPN and CDR2 SVGIG (reference sequence). CDR3 amino acids: CAWSVAGTTDTQYF. CDR3 bases: TGTGCCTGGAGTGTAGCGGGAACCACAGATACGCAGTATTTT.

The chain joins TRBV5-6 to TRBJ1-1; 8 bases match TRBD1. The CDR3 runs to 14 residues. Germline CDR1 reads SGHDT; CDR2 reads YYEEEE. Trimming removed 5 bases from V and 3 bases from J; junction bases left unmatched: 6. In DNA form, the CDR3 reads TGTGCCAGCAGAACAGGACAGGGTTACACTGAAGCTTTCTTT. It encodes CASRTGQGYTEAFF. The whole variable domain, remainder taken from reference TRBV5-6 and TRBJ1-1, is DAGVTQSPTHLIKTRGQQVTLRCSPKSGHDTVSWYQQALGQGPQFIFQYYEEEERQRGNFPDRFSGHQFPNYSSELNVNALLLGDSALYLCASRTGQGYTEAFFGQGTRLTVV.

This chain links TRBV2 with TRBJ1-5; D ambiguous. Germline V gives CDR1 SNHLY, CDR2 FYNNEI. V dropped 4 bases and J dropped 6 bases, with 10 bases sitting between them. This CDR3 comprises 13 residues. CDR3 region: CASSVGEGQPQHF. In nucleotides, the CDR3 is TGTGCCAGCAGTGTGGGAGAGGGTCAGCCCCAGCATTTT.

The genes are TRBV5-4 and TRBJ1-1; TRBD1 agrees at 8 bases. The germline gives CDR1 SGHNT, CDR2 YYREEE (reference sequence). CDR3 length equals 16 residues. V was pared by 6 bases and J by 2 bases, with 12 bases of the junction left unmatched. In nucleotides, the CDR3 is TGTGCCAGCACCCCACAGGGGGGGGGTTTCAACACTGAAGCTTTCTTT. Encoded protein: CASTPQGGGFNTEAFF.

The chain recombines TRBV6-5 with TRBJ2-1; D not certain. Per the germline V gene, CDR1 is MNHEY and CDR2 is SVGAGI. The CDR3 loop spans 13 amino acids. Trimming stripped 6 bases from V and 6 bases from J, with 12 bases between. The CDR3 region has the DNA TGTGCCAGCAGCCGACTGCCCCCCAATGAGCAGTTCTTC. Protein sequence: CASSRLPPNEQFF.

In this sample, this clone turned up once. The J gene is TRBJ1-1, the V gene TRBV30, with a tentative D call TRBD1 (5 bases). Germline CDR1 GTSNPN, CDR2 SVGIG (reference sequence). V lost 4 bases, J lost 1 base, and 10 bases lay in between. The CDR3 runs 13 residues. In DNA, the CDR3 is TGTGCCTGGACGGGACTTACGAACACTGAAGCTTTCTTT. This gives the protein CAWTGLTNTEAFF.

The chain employs TRBV11-3 and TRBJ2-5; 8 bases are a match to TRBD2. Germline CDR1 reads SGHNT; CDR2 reads YENEEA. Trimming at V came to 5 bases and at J to 2 bases, leaving 4 bases not matched to a gene. The CDR3 spans 14 residues. CDR3 loop: CASSGRGGQETQYF. For the CDR3, the DNA is TGTGCCAGCAGCGGACGGGGGGGACAAGAGACCCAGTACTTC.

The chain joins TRBV7-3 to TRBJ2-3, with D possibly being TRBD1 (6 bases). Germline V gene lookup returns CDR1 SGHTA and CDR2 FQGTGA. Trimming removed 4 bases at V and 4 bases at J, with 12 bases between. The CDR3 is 14 residues long. The CDR3 bases are TGTGCCAGCAGCTCCTACCCAGGGGCAGATACGCAGTATTTT. Residues: CASSSYPGADTQYF.

The chain carries TRBV3-1 (or the pseudogene TRBV3-2) and TRBJ2-1; D is perhaps TRBD2 (5 bases). V lost 0 bases and J 6 bases, leaving 12 bases between the germline ends. Germline V gene sequence: CDR1 LGHDT, CDR2 YNNKEL (reference sequence). The CDR3 is 15 residues long. The CDR3 reads CASSQDSVGINEQFF. For the CDR3, the DNA is TGTGCCAGCAGCCAAGACTCCGTCGGGATCAATGAGCAGTTCTTC.

V is TRBV11-3 and J is TRBJ2-7; D is unclear. This CDR3 is 14 amino acids long. Trimming took off 5 bases at V and 0 bases at J, with 11 bases between the two ends. CDR1 is SGHNT, CDR2 YENEEA, per germline. This CDR3 reads CASSLLVSSYEQYF. CDR3 sequence (DNA): TGTGCCAGCAGCCTCCTCGTCAGCTCCTACGAGCAGTACTTC.

Remarks on this clone: Other DNA sequences from this sample encode an identical CDR3 as well. The chain joins TRBV27 to TRBJ1-5, with D possibly being TRBD1 (6 bases). Germline V lookup: CDR1 MNHEY, CDR2 SMNVEV (reference sequence). The CDR3 is made up of 15 amino acids. Trimming stripped 2 bases from V and 2 bases from J, with 10 bases between. The CDR3 DNA is TGTGCCAGCAGTTTAGGCTCAGGGGGCAATCAGCCCCAGCATTTT. It encodes CASSLGSGGNQPQHF.

The chain has TRBV30 and TRBJ1-4; TRBD1 aligns across 9 bases. The CDR3 loop spans 15 amino acids. V was clipped by 5 bases and J by 9 bases; unmatched bases: 13. The germline V gene has CDR1 GTSNPN and CDR2 SVGIG (reference sequence). CDR3 amino acids: CAWSGQGIGEKKLFF. CDR3 sequence (DNA): TGTGCCTGGTCCGGACAGGGGATCGGCGAGAAAAAACTGTTTTTT.

V gene TRBV30 combines with J gene TRBJ2-5, with TRBD2 matching over 9 bases. In germline, CDR1 is GTSNPN, CDR2 SVGIG (reference sequence). CDR3 length: 12 residues. The J segment lost 5 bases and the V segment lost 7 bases, leaving 5 bases of the junction unmatched. CDR3 in amino acids: CAYSSGTETQYF. The CDR3, as DNA: TGTGCCTACTCTAGCGGGACCGAGACCCAGTACTTC.

This clone has only one observation. The chain combines TRBV28 with TRBJ2-7; 7 nucleotides match TRBD1. Germline CDR1 and CDR2: MDHEN and SYDVKM. V shed 5 bases and J 2 bases; nucleotides not matched to a gene: 9. CDR3 length: 15 amino acids. CDR3 sequence (DNA): TGTGCCAGCAGTGGTGGGACAGCTCGTACCTACGAGCAGTACTTC. Translating gives CASSGGTARTYEQYF.

The CDR3 DNA reads TGTGCCAGCAGCTTAGAGACTTGGGCTGAAGCTTTCTTT. Translation gives CASSLETWAEAFF. The V gene is TRBV11-2, the J gene TRBJ1-1; D is unresolved. Germline values: CDR1 SGHAT, CDR2 FQNNGV. The CDR3 length is 13 residues. V was clipped by 0 bases and J by 6 bases, with 8 bases between them.

This chain connects TRBV11-1 to TRBJ2-7; 8 nucleotides match TRBD1. Germline values: CDR1 SGHAT, CDR2 FQDESV (reference sequence). The CDR3 runs 14 residues. V gave up 0 bases and J gave up 3 bases; unmatched junction bases: 1. CDR3 protein: CASSLAGQGYEQYF. The DNA for the CDR3 is TGTGCCAGCAGCTTAGCTGGACAGGGCTACGAGCAGTACTTC.

V is TRBV19 and J is TRBJ1-4; 7 bases match TRBD1. The germline CDR1 and CDR2 sequences are LNHDA and SQIVND (reference sequence). V lost 7 bases to trimming and J lost 0 bases; unmatched junction nucleotides: 5. The CDR3 is 15 residues long. CDR3 amino acids: CASTRGTATNEKLFF. The CDR3 nucleotides are TGTGCCAGTACGAGGGGGACAGCAACTAATGAAAAACTGTTTTTT.

This chain links TRBV7-8 with TRBJ2-5; TRBD2 matches 13 bases. CDR1 is SGHVS and CDR2 is FQNEAQ in the germline V gene. The CDR3 runs 16 residues. The V and J ends lost 6 bases and 5 bases, in that order; junction bases with no gene match: 9. The CDR3 spells CASRKPGLAGTETQYF. Here the CDR3 DNA reads TGTGCCAGCAGAAAGCCGGGACTAGCGGGAACCGAGACCCAGTACTTC. The variable domain in full, completed from reference TRBV7-8 and TRBJ2-5, reads GAGVSQSPRYKVAKRGQDVALRCDPISGHVSLFWYQQALGQGPEFLTYFQNEAQLDKSGLPSDRFFAERPEGSVSTLKIQRTQQEDSAVYLCASRKPGLAGTETQYFGPGTRLLVL.

V and J are TRBV4-1 and TRBJ2-7, with 9 bases aligning to TRBD2. The germline V gene has CDR1 MGHRA and CDR2 YSYEKL. J lost 4 bases, V lost 5 bases, and 6 bases had no gene match. The CDR3 has 14 residues. CDR3 loop: CASSVIAGEYEQYF. CDR3 in DNA: TGCGCCAGCAGCGTAATAGCGGGAGAATACGAGCAGTACTTC.

This chain connects TRBV20-1 to TRBJ2-7; the D gene is possibly TRBD1 (5 bases). V was pared by 3 bases and J by 3 bases, with 21 bases between. This CDR3 is 16 amino acids long. Germline lookup yields CDR1 DFQATT and CDR2 SNEGSKA (reference sequence). The CDR3 spells CSASPTDSPKYYEQYF. The CDR3 bases are TGCAGTGCTAGTCCTACCGACAGCCCGAAATACTACGAGCAGTACTTC.

The rearrangement links TRBV5-5 to TRBJ2-3; D is perhaps TRBD1 (6 bases). The CDR3 covers 16 residues. Per the germline V gene, CDR1 is SGHKS and CDR2 is YYEKEE (reference sequence). Trimming cost V 0 bases and J 2 bases, with 13 bases left between them. DNA for the CDR3: TGTGCCAGCAGCTTGGTGGGGGCAGGGGACACAGATACGCAGTATTTT. Encoded protein: CASSLVGAGDTDTQYF.

This clone came up once. The chain carries TRBV5-1 and TRBJ1-5; no clear D. Trimming removed 1 base at V and 6 bases at J, with 14 bases between. The CDR3 is made up of 15 amino acids. From germline, CDR1 is SGHRS and CDR2 YFSETQ. DNA for the CDR3: TGCGCCAGCAGCTTGTTCACGGGTCTGGGTCAGCCCCAGCATTTT. It is translated as CASSLFTGLGQPQHF.

V usage is TRBV19 and J usage is TRBJ1-1; possibly TRBD1 for D (5 bases). The CDR3 contains 15 residues. V was shortened by 3 bases and J by 1 base, with 12 bases between the two germline ends. Germline V gene lookup returns CDR1 LNHDA and CDR2 SQIVND (reference sequence). CDR3 in amino acids: CASSISGQRNTEAFF. The CDR3 DNA reads as TGTGCCAGTAGTATTTCTGGACAACGGAACACTGAAGCTTTCTTT. Drawing the rest from reference TRBV19 and TRBJ1-1, the complete variable domain is DGGITQSPKYLFRKEGQNVTLSCEQNLNHDAMYWYRQDPGQGLRLIYYSQIVNDFQKGDIAEGYSVSREKKESFPLTVTSAQKNPTAFYLCASSISGQRNTEAFFGQGTRLTVV.

The chain carries TRBV12-3 or TRBV12-4 and TRBJ1-1; 7 nucleotides match TRBD1. The V gene end was trimmed by 7 bases and the J gene end by 7 bases; junction bases not matched to a gene: 9. The CDR3 loop spans 13 amino acids. The CDR3 nucleotides read TGTGCCAGCACCCCAGGGGGTTTTATTGAAGCTTTCTTT. Its translation is CASTPGGFIEAFF.